Included here is one T cell receptor (beta chain) sequence, with context. A multiplex PCR was run with 60 Vbeta primers and 13 Jbeta primers. Clones were sequenced by immunoSEQ multiplex PCR, and TCRdb holds only the in-frame ones, with some missing. The table includes about 76,000 clones, approximately 79% detected once. Trimming took 0 bases from V and 3 from J, leaving 8 bases between them. Germline V lookup: CDR1 MNHNY, CDR2 SVGAGI (reference sequence). This CDR3 has 14 residues. This specimen belongs to a study of cytomegalovirus exposure and HLA in healthy donors. The sequence derives from a man under 40 in good health and CMV-seronegative. The sample taken for sequencing was PBMCs. This chain links TRBV6-6 with TRBJ2-5, with TRBD1 as a possible D gene (6 bases). The CDR3 is CASSYSNREETQYF. The CDR3 region has the DNA TGTGCCAGCAGTTACTCGAACAGGGAAGAGACCCAGTACTTC.